One sample yielded the 18 T cell receptor beta chains listed below, sequenced in a study of tumor-infiltrating lymphocytes in primary liver carcinoma. Germline DNA was also extracted, with blood RNA taken from unsorted whole blood. From around 0.5 ug total RNA, TCR beta cDNA was generated with a primer in the constant region. Library construction for TCR beta comprised three nested multiplex PCR rounds performed with slightly modified ARM-PCR. Two initial PCR rounds of roughly 10 cycles each paired TRBV1-TRBV30 forward primers with a C-beta reverse primer. TCRdb redid the calling of the multiplex PCR reads with MiXCR, one entry per CDR3 protein. The sample consists of fewer than 400,000 distinct CDR3 sequences, 65% of them appearing once. What was sequenced was peripheral blood. Receptors were obtained from a man in his forties with primary liver carcinoma and hepatitis B virus infection.

The chain employs TRBV6-2 or TRBV6-3 and TRBJ2-1; D unclear. The V gene's germline CDR1 is MNHEY and CDR2 SVGEGT. V was pared by 6 bases and J by 8 bases, with 8 bases between. The CDR3 consists of 11 residues. CDR3 amino acids: CASRVIDEQFF. CDR3 sequence (DNA): TGTGCCAGCAGAGTAATCGATGAGCAGTTCTTC.

This clonotype was picked up many times. The genes are TRBV12-3 or TRBV12-4 and TRBJ2-3; 7 bases are shared with TRBD2. V lost 2 bases to trimming and J lost 6 bases; unmatched junction nucleotides: 8. CDR3 length: 15 amino acids. CDR3 sequence reads: CASSLLASGGDTQYF. In DNA form, the CDR3 reads TGTGCCAGCAGTTTACTCGCTAGCGGAGGGGATACGCAGTATTTT.

Regarding this clonotype: A read error may explain this, as a much larger clone is one base away. The chain is built from TRBV4-1 and TRBJ2-3, with TRBD1 matching 9 bases. This CDR3 contains 17 residues. Germline V CDR1 and CDR2: MGHRA, YSYEKL. The CDR3 DNA follows: TGCGCCAGCACCCAAGAGGGTCCGGGACAGGGCGGAGATACGCAGTATTTT. Amino acids: CASTQEGPGQGGDTQYF.

V usage is TRBV4-1 and J usage is TRBJ2-3; TRBD2 matches 7 bases. The CDR3 spans 16 residues. The V and J ends lost 0 bases and 3 bases, in that order; junction bases with no gene match: 6. Per the germline V gene, CDR1 is MGHRA and CDR2 is YSYEKL. DNA of the CDR3: TGCGCCAGCAGCCAAGATGGCGGGAGCATAACAGATACGCAGTATTTT. This sequence encodes CASSQDGGSITDTQYF.

This clonotype was observed a few times. A much larger clone differs from this one at a single base, so this may be a read error. The chain links TRBV4-1 to TRBJ1-4; D gene ambiguous. CDR3 size: 15 residues. CDR1 and CDR2 from the germline V gene are MGHRA and YSYEKL. The CDR3 loop reads CASSQRVATDEKLFF. CDR3 DNA sequence: TGCGCCAGCAGCCAACGGGTTGCAACTGATGAAAAACTGTTTTTT.

V is TRBV28 and J is TRBJ2-1, with 7 bases aligning to TRBD1. Germline V gene data show CDR1 as MDHEN and CDR2 as SYDVKM. The CDR3 consists of 14 residues. Germline trimming cut 5 bases from V and 7 bases from J; bases unmatched to any gene: 8. CDR3 DNA sequence: TGTGCCAGCAGTGCGATCAGGGGGTTGAATGAGCAGTTCTTC. Translation: CASSAIRGLNEQFF.

Regarding this clonotype: The junction departs from germline at one end; a sequencing error may be responsible. The chain is built from TRBV4-3 and TRBJ2-3; D gene unclear. This CDR3 has 14 residues. Germline lookup yields CDR1 LGHNA and CDR2 YSLEER. CDR3 loop: CASSQDLRPDTLYF. CDR3 DNA sequence: TGTGCCAGCAGTCAAGATTTGAGACCAGATACGCTGTATTTT.

In its sample, this clonotype was seen many times. The chain couples TRBV4-1 to TRBJ2-2, with D unclear. CDR1 and CDR2 from the germline V gene are MGHRA and YSYEKL. Trimming stripped 4 bases from V and 6 bases from J, with 12 bases between. The CDR3 length is 14 residues. CDR3 loop: CASSRPRSAGELFF. CDR3 DNA sequence: TGCGCCAGCAGCCGACCCCGTTCCGCCGGGGAGCTGTTTTTT.

The chain couples TRBV28 to TRBJ2-3, with unresolved D. Trimming took 6 bases from V and 2 from J, leaving 6 bases between them. The CDR3 extends over 12 amino acids. Per germline, CDR1 MDHEN and CDR2 SYDVKM. CDR3 in amino acids: CASRINTDTQYF. CDR3 nucleotides: TGTGCCAGCAGGATTAACACAGATACGCAGTATTTT.

For this clonotype: The junction departs from germline at one end; a sequencing error may be responsible. This chain links TRBV18 with TRBJ2-7; D is uncertain. Germline lookup yields CDR1 KGHSH and CDR2 LQKENI. CDR3 size: 14 residues. The CDR3 sequence: CASSPQGSSYGQYF. The CDR3 bases are TGTGCCAGCTCACCACAGGGTAGCTCCTACGGGCAGTACTTC.

This clonotype came up a few times. The V call is TRBV28, the J call TRBJ1-3; possible D gene TRBD1, 5 bases. V was cut by 4 bases and J by 4 bases, with 11 bases left in between. The germline gives CDR1 MDHEN, CDR2 SYDVKM. This CDR3 has 14 residues. This CDR3 is CASSSSGSGNTIYF. In nucleotides, the CDR3 is TGTGCCAGCAGTTCATCAGGGTCCGGAAACACCATATATTTT.

This clonotype has a handful of counts. The genes are TRBV4-1 and TRBJ2-2; 8 positions match TRBD2. CDR1 MGHRA and CDR2 YSYEKL come from the germline V gene. The ends lost 5 bases at V and 2 bases at J; junction bases unmatched: 10. The CDR3 has 17 amino acids. CDR3 protein: CASSTFFREGNTGELFF. CDR3 bases: TGCGCCAGCAGCACTTTTTTCCGGGAGGGAAACACCGGGGAGCTGTTTTTT.

This clonotype was recorded many times. This rearrangement joins TRBV4-1 to TRBJ2-3, with D possibly being TRBD1 (5 bases). CDR1 and CDR2 (germline): MGHRA, YSYEKL. With 3 bases removed from V and 1 base from J, the gap between germline ends came to 8 bases. The length of the CDR3 is 14 residues. The CDR3 region has the DNA TGCGCCAGCAGCCATGGGGCAGGCACAGATACGCAGTATTTT. It yields the protein CASSHGAGTDTQYF.

The chain carries TRBV28 and TRBJ1-2; D may be TRBD1 (6 bases). The CDR3 length is 20 residues. Trimming took off 10 bases at V and 2 bases at J, with 35 bases between the two ends. CDR1 is MDHEN, CDR2 SYDVKM, per germline. CDR3 DNA: TGTGCCACCAGGGCCTCCGGGCTAAGGGAAAACAGGGATACGAACTATGGCTACACCTTC. Residues: CATRASGLRENRDTNYGYTF.

Worth noting for this clonotype: This may come from a read error, since a much larger clone is one base off. The chain links TRBV12-3 or TRBV12-4 to TRBJ2-3; 11 bases map to TRBD2. The CDR3 contains 16 residues. V lost 7 bases, J lost 1 base, and 7 bases stayed unmatched. The CDR3 DNA sequence: TGTGCCAGCAATTCGGGACTAGCGGTACGCACAGATACGCAGTATTTT. It specifies CASNSGLAVRTDTQYF.

This clonotype appeared a single time. This may be a read error: a much more frequent sequence differs by one nucleotide. This CDR3 is CASSPGQATNEKLLF. The CDR3 DNA sequence: TGCGCCAGCAGCCCGGGACAGGCAACTAATGAAAAACTGTTATTT. The gene calls are TRBV4-1 and TRBJ1-4, with 8 bases that match TRBD1. CDR3 length: 15 amino acids. Germline CDR1 MGHRA, CDR2 YSYEKL.

In this sample, this clonotype turned up once. An end of the junction does not agree with germline; a read error may underlie this. V is TRBV4-3 and J is TRBJ2-7; tentative D call: TRBD1 (6 bases). CDR3 length: 14 amino acids. Germline V gene sequence: CDR1 LGHNA, CDR2 YSLEER. CDR3 sequence: CASSPKDSIYEPYF. As DNA, the CDR3 is TGCGCCAGCAGCCCCAAGGACAGCATCTACGAGCCGTACTTC.

As concerns this clonotype: A much bigger clone sits one base away, suggesting this may be a read error. The chain employs TRBV6-2 or TRBV6-3 and TRBJ2-7; a possible D gene is TRBD1 (7 bases). Germline CDR1 MNHEY, CDR2 SVGEGT. CDR3 size: 14 residues. The germline V and J ends were trimmed by 7 bases and 6 bases, with 19 bases remaining between them. As DNA, the CDR3 is TGTGCCAGCACCTACCACGGAGGGGGCTCCGAGCAGTACTTC. It encodes CASTYHGGGSEQYF.